This T cell receptor beta chain was captured in a study of cytomegalovirus exposure and HLA in healthy donors (dated by TCRdb to the late 2010s). At the level of the whole study: An earlier analysis of approximately 640 of the donors reported 276 Gb of sequence data and some 100 million unique TCR beta sequences from 150 million to 200 million T cells. An early release covering roughly 640 HLA-typed donors comprised about 300 gigabases of sequencing data and tens of millions of unique TCR sequences. HLA typing covered class I and class II loci at four-digit resolution. Roughly 5 DR-DQ haplotypes were handled as single units for association and clustering, since linkage in the cohort was strong. Across approximately 400 genotyped donors of the cohort, an average of approximately 240,000 unique TCR beta nucleotide sequences per donor were sequenced, and roughly a sixth of those sequences were non-productive. The later analysis used no new phenotypic data to find candidate immune exposures, relying instead on TCR beta sequences and their occurrence across donors. To predict cytomegalovirus infection status, the study brought together high-throughput TCR immunosequencing, statistical association of individual TCRs with disease status, and machine learning. Genome-wide SNP genotypes for about 55% of the 666 donors were used in a later genetic analysis, which treated that subset as a discovery cohort. Alongside the repertoire data, information on donor age, sex, ethnicity and CMV serostatus was compiled. Using immunosequencing, the study profiled T cell repertoires from 640 or so subjects and related those repertoires to cytomegalovirus serostatus. All discovery cohort repertoires had been generated using a single sequencing platform. An earlier analysis of several hundred of the donors applied high-throughput TCR beta sequencing to assess whether each TCR beta V gene segment acted as functional or pseudogenic. Of the roughly 400 genotyped donors, about 84% fell in the genetic ancestry cluster associated with self-reported Caucasian donors. To study patterns of TCR occurrence, a later analysis re-analyzed previously published TCR beta repertoires from around 670 donors and added high-resolution HLA genotyping. Along with the approximately 700-subject first cohort, a separate validation cohort of over a hundred different subjects was used. The study was designed to test whether signatures of past pathogen exposure could be identified by cataloging public T cell receptors. Typing coverage differed by locus: A, B, C, DRB1 and DQB1 were typed in roughly 620-640 donors, DQA1 in 522, DPA1 in approximately 600, and DPB1 in 450 to 480. The full study reports these points: Compared with equally common non-associated chains, HLA-associated TCR beta chains in a later analysis were more clonally expanded and had lower generation probabilities. The authors suggested that the approach could potentially be extended to other disease states and immunological phenotypes. Correlated functional status among segregating V segments might reflect linkage disequilibrium, but an unknown experimental factor could not be ruled out. The presence/absence analyses assumed that sequencing depth was roughly uniform across donors, and that assumption may not be true. In a later genetic analysis, fewer N-insertions in productive TCRs were reported among donors in an Asian-associated ancestry cluster than the approximately 710-donor mean. A later analysis associated about 16,000 TCR beta sequences with specific HLA alleles at a false discovery rate of 0.05. In a later analysis, TCR association rates were found to vary across HLA loci, with the most associated TCRs seen for DRB1 alleles and the fewest for HLA-C alleles. Strong co-occurrence of HLA alleles, especially DR and DQ, made assigning TCR associations to individual alleles difficult. Because some donors lacked HLA typing at each locus, the association tests relied only on the typed subset. Some 16 rarely observed V segments, including chromosome 9 orphons, were excluded from the earlier analysis of approximately 500 of the donors because counts were too low. A cluster of highly shared sequence variants was judged likely to be a technical artifact of the sequencing pipeline. In vitro tests confirmed that a few of the cytomegalovirus-associated TCR beta chains recognize cytomegalovirus antigens. A further reported finding was that TCR beta sequences accurately predicted the HLA-A and HLA-B alleles for most subjects in the first cohort. The 87-base-pair reads could not distinguish some IMGT-functional V segments, including TRBV6-2 and TRBV6-3, so those segments were excluded. For the cohort, immune exposure information was limited to CMV serostatus. An earlier analysis of several hundred of the donors showed that most TCR beta V segments appeared in productive rearrangements either about 87% or about 30% of the time, which broadly matched IMGT annotations. Most TCR sequences were observed very rarely across donors, whereas some public TCRs were present in many individuals. This cohort had only TCR beta chains sequenced, and the lack of alpha or paired-chain data limited which features could be detected. The classifier was reported to diagnose cytomegalovirus status with high specificity and sensitivity in both the original and validation cohorts. Several of the top co-occurrence clusters appeared to be linked to parvovirus B19, influenza, CMV and Epstein-Barr virus, according to a later analysis. In a later analysis, most CMV-associated TCR beta chains were found to appear HLA-restricted, with HLA associations seemingly driven largely by CMV exposure. In a later genetic analysis, a missense DCLRE1C variant was associated with V-gene and J-gene trimming of TCR beta chains, and the association was replicated in an independent cohort. In the study, some 180 TCR beta chains were listed as associated with cytomegalovirus.

About this clone itself: The antigen it recognizes is unknown. Within one base of it there is no much larger clone, and no base qualities were kept.

The cohort was made up of 650 to 700 healthy bone marrow donors. Cohort members were all nominally healthy when sampled, although unrecorded immune exposures were likely present. The donor was CMV seropositive and was included in the group of almost 300 seropositive cohort members. A peripheral blood sample was collected from each donor, and TCR beta sequencing was performed on peripheral blood mononuclear cells. The Qiagen DNeasy Blood Extraction Kit was used to extract genomic DNA from the blood cell samples. The germline V gene (reference sequence) sets CDR1 to MNHEY and CDR2 to SMNVEV. The CDR3 goes from the cysteine to the phenylalanine over 11 residues. Of the read, only the CDR3 DNA is kept; its 33 bases are in frame from base 1. The germline ends are 5 bases apart after V is trimmed by 2 bases and J by 8 bases. Libraries were constructed by the immunoSEQ multiplex PCR assay. A mixture of 60 forward primers for TCR Vbeta segments and 13 reverse primers for TCR Jbeta segments was used in the multiplex PCR. The CDR3 region of rearranged TCR beta genes was amplified from genomic DNA by a multiplex PCR assay. The amplified TCR beta libraries were sequenced on the Illumina HiSeq System as 87-base-pair reads. Per the authors' processing: A later analysis tallied roughly 78 million unique TCR beta chains across the 600 to 700 repertoires, and around 12 million of those chains were shared by two or more donors. Raw reads were error-corrected and collapsed into unique sequences by a nearest-neighbor algorithm in which closely related sequences were merged to remove PCR and sequencing errors. Alignment of CDR3 sequences to IMGT reference sequences was used to assign V, D and J gene segments. For a sequence to be retained, at least a six-nucleotide match to both a V gene segment and a J gene segment was required. Rearrangements were classified as productive when the CDR3 lacked stop codons and remained in frame with V and J, and all other rearrangements were classified as non-productive. CDR3 was defined according to IMGT convention as the region running from the second conserved V-encoded cysteine to the conserved J-encoded phenylalanine. Sequences without an unambiguous match to a single V gene segment were excluded from the earlier analysis of approximately 600 of the donors. An earlier analysis of about 590 of the donors classified V segments as functional when productive rearrangements were above 56.7% and as segregating when the standard deviation between donors was above 5%. To diagnose cytomegalovirus status from the catalog of TCR beta chain sequences, a statistical classification framework was built. In a later analysis, V and J genes were assigned by comparing TCR nucleotide sequences against IMGT/GENE-DB human TR gene sequences. A later analysis assigned CDR3 sequences and most-parsimonious VDJ recombination scenarios with the TCRdist pipeline. In a later analysis, every TCR beta chain was defined by the combination of its CDR3 amino acid sequence and its V-gene family, and reads without a unique V-gene family were dropped. As a way to deal with suspected cross-contamination and a sequencing artifact, a later analysis dropped approximately 570 nucleotide sequences that were highly shared and had low generation probability. In a later analysis, a clonal expansion index for each public chain was calculated from normalized within-repertoire ranks of inferred template counts. In a later analysis, generation probabilities were computed with a VDJ recombination model fitted to out-of-frame rearrangements, and the resulting probabilities were checked against IGoR. A later analysis scored TCR-TCR, TCR-HLA and TCR-CMV co-occurrence with hypergeometric tests, applying a repertoire-size bias correction to TCR pairs. To estimate false discovery rates, a later analysis permuted the HLA or CMV assignments 20 times. In a later analysis, co-occurring TCRs were grouped with DBSCAN, and TCRdist sequence similarity was added when clustering was performed within HLA-allele-positive subsets. Repertoires with fewer than 30,000 or more than 120,000 public chains were left out of co-occurrence clustering, as were four to six repertoires with anomalous nucleotide sharing. The clones in this table, taken by TCRdb from immuneACCESS, are in-frame only. Not every clone is retained; where verified, under half of the shortfall comes from an unresolved V gene, and the cause of the rest is unknown. V and J calls and clone size follow that table, whereas D and trimming were derived from the DNA. Within this sample are 75,000 to 90,000 clones, with over 60% of them counted one time only. 11% of the sample belongs to the ten largest clones.

The sequence links TRBV27 to TRBJ2-3; a tentative D call is TRBD2 (5 bases match). Sequencing was carried out using PBMCs. The TCR was taken from a woman aged 40 to 50 in good health and CMV-seropositive. The CDR3 has the sequence CASSLSGTQYF. The nucleotide sequence reads TGTGCCAGCAGTTTAAGCGGTACGCAGTATTTT.